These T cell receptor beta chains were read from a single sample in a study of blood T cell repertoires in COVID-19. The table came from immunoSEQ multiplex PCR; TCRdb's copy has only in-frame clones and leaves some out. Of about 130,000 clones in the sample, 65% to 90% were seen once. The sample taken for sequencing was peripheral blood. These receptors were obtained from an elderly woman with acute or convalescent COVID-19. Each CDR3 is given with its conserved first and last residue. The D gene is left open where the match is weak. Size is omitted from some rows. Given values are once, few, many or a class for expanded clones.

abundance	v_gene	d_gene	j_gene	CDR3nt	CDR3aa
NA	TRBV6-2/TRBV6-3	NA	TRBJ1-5	TGTGCCAGCAGTCAAAATCCCAATCAGCCCCAGCATTTT	CASSQNPNQPQHF
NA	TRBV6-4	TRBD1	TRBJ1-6	TGTGCCAGCTTGACAGGGAAAAATTCACCCCTCCACTTT	CASLTGKNSPLHF
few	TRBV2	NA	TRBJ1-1	TGTGCCAGCCAGAAGGGGAGGGGATATATGAACACTGAAGCTTTCTTT	CASQKGRGYMNTEAFF
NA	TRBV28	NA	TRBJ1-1	TGTGCCAGTAAACAGGGAGATGGTGAAGCTTTCTTT	CASKQGDGEAFF
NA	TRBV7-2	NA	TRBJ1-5	TGTGCCAGCAGCCCTAGTGAGCTTGAGCCCCAGCATTTT	CASSPSELEPQHF
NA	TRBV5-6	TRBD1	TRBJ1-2	TGTGCCAGCAGCATACGACAGGGAAACTATGGCTACACCTTC	CASSIRQGNYGYTF
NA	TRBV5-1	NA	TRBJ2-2	TGCGCCAGCAGCTTGGGCGGAACGAACACCGGGGAGCTGTTTTTT	CASSLGGTNTGELFF
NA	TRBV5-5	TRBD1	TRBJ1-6	TGTGCCAGCAGCGGACAGGGGTCGGTGCGGTCACCCCTCCACTTT	CASSGQGSVRSPLHF
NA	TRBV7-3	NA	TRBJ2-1	TGTGCCAGCAGCTCGGACAGTTACAATGAGCAGTTCTTC	CASSSDSYNEQFF
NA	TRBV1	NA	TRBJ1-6	TGCACCAGCGCAGGCGTAAGGGCAGGGGGTCCTAATTCACCCCTCCACTTT	CTSAGVRAGGPNSPLHF
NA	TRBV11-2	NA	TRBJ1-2	TGTGCCAGCAGCACAGAAGGCAGGGACTATGGCTACACCTTC	CASSTEGRDYGYTF
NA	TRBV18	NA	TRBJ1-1	TGTGCCAGCTCACCAAGAAGCCCCACTACTATGAACACTGAAGCTTTCTTT	CASSPRSPTTMNTEAFF
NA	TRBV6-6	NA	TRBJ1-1	TGTGCCAGCAGTTACTTTCAAGGAGCGCCCACTGAAGCTTTCTTT	CASSYFQGAPTEAFF
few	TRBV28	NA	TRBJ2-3	TGTGCCAGCAGTCAAACCCTCCGGGGTGAGCCAGATACGCAGTATTTT	CASSQTLRGEPDTQYF
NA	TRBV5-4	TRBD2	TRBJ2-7	TGTGCCAGCAGCTTTACCCTTTTAGCGGGGGGGCCTCTCGAGCAGTACTTC	CASSFTLLAGGPLEQYF
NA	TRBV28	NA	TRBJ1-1	TGTGCCAGCAGCTTCCAGGGTGTTGGGGCTTTCTTT	CASSFQGVGAFF
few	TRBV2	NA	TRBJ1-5	TGTGCCAGCAGAGGCAGGGGCGGAAATCAGCCCCAGCATTTT	CASRGRGGNQPQHF
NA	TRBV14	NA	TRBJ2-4	TGTGCCAGCAGCCAACTGGCCAAAAACATTCAGTACTTC	CASSQLAKNIQYF
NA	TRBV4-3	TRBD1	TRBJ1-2	TGCGCCAGCAGCCAAGATCGGTCAGGGGGCGAAGGGTACTATGGCTACACCTTC	CASSQDRSGGEGYYGYTF
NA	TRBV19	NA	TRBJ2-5	TGTGCCAGTAGTAACACGGGGATAGTGGAGACCCAGTACTTC	CASSNTGIVETQYF
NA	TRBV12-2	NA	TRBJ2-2	NA	CASWSVQVACDENTGELFF
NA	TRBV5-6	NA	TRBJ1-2	TGTGCCAGCAGCCAGAAGCAGGGCTTCGGCTACACCTTC	CASSQKQGFGYTF
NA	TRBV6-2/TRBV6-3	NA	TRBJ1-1	TGTGCCAGCAGCAACAGGGCAATGAACACTGAAGCTTTCTTT	CASSNRAMNTEAFF
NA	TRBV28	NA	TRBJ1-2	TGTGCCAGCAGTTTTAGACAGCTCTATGGCTACACCTTC	CASSFRQLYGYTF
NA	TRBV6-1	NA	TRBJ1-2	TGTGCCAGCAGTGATGGTCCGGGGTTGGGTGGCTACACCTTC	CASSDGPGLGGYTF